Shown below are 23 T cell receptor beta chains from a single sample sequenced in a study of T cell clonality in common variable immunodeficiency. The study, taken as a whole, reports: Common variable immunodeficiency TCR beta sequences reportedly had fewer deletions and N-nucleotide insertions.

Assay: immunoSEQ multiplex PCR; the TCRdb copy retains only in-frame clones and omits some. Recorded here are about 42,000 clones, none singletons. No antigen is known for these receptors. The source material was peripheral blood mononuclear cells. Source of these receptors: a human donor with common variable immunodeficiency.

Regarding this clone: The read finishes 3 residues shy of the CDR3 end, and the germline J gene is used to complete it. The V gene is TRBV6-2 or TRBV6-3, the J gene TRBJ2-7; D is unresolved. The CDR3 runs to 14 residues. CDR1 and CDR2 from the germline V gene are MNHEY and SVGEGT. Trimming removed 2 bases at V and 2 bases at J, with 10 bases between. Here the CDR3 reads CASSYRLTPYEQYF. CDR3 DNA, as far as it was read: TGTGCCAGCAGTTACCGGCTGACACCCTACGAG.

Regarding this clone: The read terminates 3 residues before the CDR3 end, so the remaining end is supplied by the germline J gene. V is TRBV30 and J is TRBJ2-5; 9 bases fit TRBD2. The CDR3 runs to 17 residues. V lost 4 bases, J lost 5 bases, and 17 bases stayed unmatched. Germline lookup yields CDR1 GTSNPN and CDR2 SVGIG (reference sequence). CDR3 sequence reads: CAWNPFRTAGGSETQYF. The sequenced part of the CDR3 DNA is TGTGCCTGGAATCCTTTTCGGACAGCGGGGGGTTCGGAGACC.

A remark on this clone: The read gets to within 3 residues of the CDR3 end, and the germline J gene fills in the rest. The chain couples TRBV30 to TRBJ2-7, with 7 bases matching TRBD1. The germline gives CDR1 GTSNPN, CDR2 SVGIG (reference sequence). The CDR3 loop spans 13 amino acids. Germline trimming cut 3 bases from V and 0 bases from J; bases unmatched to any gene: 2. This CDR3 reads CAWSRDSSYEQYF. The CDR3 DNA, read in part, is TGTGCCTGGAGCCGGGACAGCTCCTACGAG.

This clone was found a few times. The CDR3 goes on 3 residues after the read ends, and that part is filled in from the germline J gene. The chain recombines TRBV7-6 with TRBJ1-6; D remains ambiguous. The V end lost 4 bases, the J end lost 5 bases, and 6 bases lay between the germline ends. CDR3 length: 13 amino acids. Germline loops: CDR1 SGHVS, CDR2 FNYEAQ. Here the CDR3 reads CASSSVDNSPLHF. Partial CDR3 DNA: TGTGCCAGCAGCTCCGTTGATAATTCACCC.

This clone was detected ten times or more. From the germline J gene comes the end of the CDR3, since the read stops 3 residues before it. This chain joins TRBV18 and TRBJ2-4, with D possibly TRBD1 on 6 matching bases. Germline assignment: CDR1 KGHSH and CDR2 LQKENI. Trimming stripped 0 bases from V and 7 bases from J, with 10 bases between. There are 14 residues in the CDR3. The covered CDR3 bases are TGTGCCAGCTCACCACCGACCGGACAGAACATT. Its translation is CASSPPTGQNI. The complete CDR3 reads CASSPPTGQNIQYF.

Worth noting for this clone: The CDR3 is cut off 3 residues early in the read; its end comes from the germline J gene. This chain joins TRBV19 and TRBJ1-2; TRBD1 matches 9 bases. V shed 10 bases and J 4 bases; nucleotides not matched to a gene: 10. This CDR3 has 14 residues. The germline V gene has CDR1 LNHDA and CDR2 SQIVND (reference sequence). CDR3 amino acids: CATLQGARGYGYTF. The CDR3 DNA, read in part, is TGTGCCACCTTACAGGGGGCGCGGGGCTATGGC. Based on the CDR3 plus reference TRBV19 and TRBJ1-2, the full variable domain is DGGITQSPKYLFRKEGQNVTLSCEQNLNHDAMYWYRQDPGQGLRLIYYSQIVNDFQKGDIAEGYSVSREKKESFPLTVTSAQKNPTAFYLCATLQGARGYGYTFGSGTRLTVV.

This clone was detected ten times or more. The read gets to within 3 residues of the CDR3 end, and the germline J gene fills in the rest. The chain links TRBV2 to TRBJ2-2; D may be TRBD2 (6 bases). The CDR3 covers 15 residues. CDR1 is SNHLY, CDR2 FYNNEI, per germline. Trimming took 2 bases from V and 4 from J, leaving 11 bases between them. CDR3 bases read: TGTGCCAGCAGTGAATTCCAGGGAGGCACCGGGGAG. Protein sequence: CASSEFQGGTGE. The complete CDR3 sequence is CASSEFQGGTGELFF.

This clone was seen at least ten times. The read halts 3 residues ahead of the CDR3 end, with the missing end drawn from the germline J gene. The chain recombines TRBV2 with TRBJ2-3; maybe TRBD2 (6 bases). V was clipped by 8 bases and J by 0 bases, with 12 bases between them. This CDR3 comprises 14 residues. Looked up from germline, CDR1 is SNHLY and CDR2 is FYNNEI. CDR3 bases read: TGTGCCAGCTCGCTAGCGAGTAGCACAGATACG. Translating gives CASSLASSTDT. The whole CDR3 is CASSLASSTDTQYF.

Comments on this clone: The read finishes 3 residues shy of the CDR3 end, and the germline J gene is used to complete it. The chain employs TRBV6-2 or TRBV6-3 and TRBJ2-7; D may be TRBD2 (6 bases). The CDR3 spans 13 residues. Trimming took 6 bases from V and 4 from J, leaving 13 bases between them. Per the germline V gene, CDR1 is MNHEY and CDR2 is SVGEGT. The CDR3 protein is CASSLPEGYEQYF. The DNA read from the CDR3 is TGTGCCAGCAGCCTCCCGGAGGGGTACGAG.

This clone was observed at least ten times. The read ends 3 residues before the CDR3 terminus; that terminus is restored from the germline J gene. This chain links TRBV6-1 with TRBJ1-5, with D hard to call. V was shortened by 2 bases and J by 6 bases, with 8 bases between the two germline ends. The length of the CDR3 is 13 residues. Germline V CDR1 and CDR2: MNHNS, SASEGT. The CDR3 loop is CASSESAGQPQHF. Partial CDR3 DNA: TGTGCCAGCAGTGAAAGTGCCGGTCAGCCC.

The table lists this clone with many counts. Sequencing ends 3 residues short of the CDR3 end; the germline J gene provides the rest. The genes are TRBV29-1 and TRBJ1-2; TRBD1 matches at 8 bases. The germline V gene encodes CDR1 SQVTM and CDR2 ANQGSEA. The CDR3 has 14 residues. The CDR3 sequence is CSVAGSGTGGGYTF. The DNA read from the CDR3 is TGCAGCGTCGCCGGATCCGGGACAGGTGGGGGC.

This clone was observed many times. The read terminates 3 residues ahead of where the CDR3 ends, so the germline J gene completes it. The chain has TRBV6-2 or TRBV6-3 and TRBJ2-3; 7 bases align to TRBD1. Trimming took 6 bases from V and 4 from J; bases not matched to a gene: 4. This CDR3 has 13 amino acids. Per germline, CDR1 MNHEY and CDR2 SVGEGT. CDR3 protein: CASRGTVSDTQYF. The CDR3 DNA, read in part, is TGTGCCAGCAGGGGGACAGTTTCAGATACG.

As for this clone: From the germline J gene comes the end of the CDR3, since the read stops 3 residues before it. The chain has TRBV2 and TRBJ2-2; D possibly corresponds to TRBD1 (6 bases). CDR1 is SNHLY, CDR2 FYNNEI, per germline. The CDR3 is 14 amino acids. V was clipped by 2 bases and J by 5 bases, with 9 bases between them. The part of the CDR3 DNA that was read is TGTGCCAGCAGTGAATGGCAGGGGACCGGGGAG. It is translated as CASSEWQGTGE. The entire CDR3 protein reads CASSEWQGTGELFF.

A note on this clone: The sequence runs out 3 residues before the end of the CDR3; the remainder is reconstructed from the germline J gene. The chain carries TRBV7-2 and TRBJ2-7, with a tentative D call TRBD1 (7 bases). CDR1 and CDR2 from the germline V gene are SGHTA and FQGNSA. There are 15 residues in the CDR3. Trimming removed 5 bases at V and 4 bases at J, with 18 bases between. CDR3 bases read: TGTGCCAGCAGCGCATCCGGAGGGGGCACTTACGAG. It encodes CASSASGGGTYE. The complete CDR3 protein is CASSASGGGTYEQYF.

With regard to this clone: The read ends 3 residues early relative to the CDR3; the germline J gene fills the gap. V is TRBV2 and J is TRBJ2-7; D possibly corresponds to TRBD1 (6 bases). V gave up 6 bases and J gave up 5 bases, with 20 bases separating them. Germline V lookup: CDR1 SNHLY, CDR2 FYNNEI. This CDR3 comprises 15 residues. CDR3 bases read: TGTGCCAGCAGAGTACAGGGCCTTCATCGGGACGAG. Translated, it gives CASRVQGLHRDE. The full CDR3 sequence reads CASRVQGLHRDEQYF.

The table lists this clone with many counts. The read falls 3 residues short of the CDR3 end, and the missing part is taken from the germline J gene. The V call is TRBV28, the J call TRBJ2-1; TRBD2 might be the D (6 bases). From germline, CDR1 is MDHEN and CDR2 SYDVKM. V gave up 2 bases and J gave up 3 bases, with 11 bases separating them. This CDR3 has 15 amino acids. CDR3 amino acids: CASSLHGGNYNEQFF. Incomplete CDR3 DNA: TGTGCCAGCAGTTTACACGGGGGAAACTACAATGAG.

In regard to this clone: The read gets to within 3 residues of the CDR3 end, and the germline J gene fills in the rest. The chain combines TRBV18 with TRBJ2-7; 9 bases match TRBD2. The V gene's germline CDR1 is KGHSH and CDR2 LQKENI. The CDR3 is 16 amino acids. Trimming cost V 3 bases and J 6 bases; bases outside gene matches: 12. CDR3 protein: CASSPGLAISGAEQYF. The sequenced CDR3 bases are TGTGCCAGCTCACCGGGACTAGCTATCTCGGGTGCCGAG.

This clone appeared many times. From the germline J gene comes the end of the CDR3, since the read stops 3 residues before it. The V gene is TRBV2, the J gene TRBJ1-2, with D unresolved. V lost 8 bases and J lost 7, with 23 bases in between. In germline, CDR1 is SNHLY, CDR2 FYNNEI. This CDR3 contains 15 residues. CDR3 residues: CASVSPLGQVGGYTF. The CDR3 DNA, read in part, is TGTGCCAGCGTAAGCCCCCTTGGGCAAGTAGGTGGC.

This clone is labeled as medium-sized (0.01 to 0.1%). The CDR3 end falls 3 residues outside the read, so it is completed with the germline J gene. V is TRBV7-2 and J is TRBJ1-1, with 8 nucleotides matching TRBD1. The CDR3 has 13 residues. Germline CDR1 SGHTA, CDR2 FQGNSA. J lost 6 bases, V lost 4 bases, and 4 bases had no gene match. Partial CDR3 DNA: TGTGCCAGCAGCTCTGACAGGGGTCCTGAA. This gives the protein CASSSDRGPE. Given in full, the CDR3 is CASSSDRGPEAFF. Supplemented by reference TRBV7-2 and TRBJ1-1, the full variable domain reads GAGVSQSPSNKVTEKGKDVELRCDPISGHTALYWYRQSLGQGLEFLIYFQGNSAPDKSGLPSDRFSAERTGGSVSTLTIQRTQQEDSAVYLCASSSDRGPEAFFGQGTRLTVV.

About this clone itself: The read terminates 3 residues ahead of where the CDR3 ends, so the germline J gene completes it. The chain joins TRBV20-1 to TRBJ2-7; a possible D gene is TRBD2 (6 bases). Deletions cut 3 bases from V and 6 bases from J, with 15 bases between. Germline V gene data show CDR1 as DFQATT and CDR2 as SNEGSKA (reference sequence). The CDR3 contains 13 residues. CDR3 bases read: TGCAGTGCTAGGGAGGGGCCGGTAGGCGAG. It is translated as CSAREGPVGE. The full CDR3 protein reads CSAREGPVGEQYF.

This clone came up a few times. Coverage ceases 3 residues before the CDR3 finishes, and the germline J gene fills in the end. V is TRBV5-1 and J is TRBJ1-5; maybe TRBD1 (5 bases). CDR3 length: 15 amino acids. V was trimmed by 7 bases and J by 4 bases, leaving 18 bases between them. The germline V gene encodes CDR1 SGHRS and CDR2 YFSETQ. Here the CDR3 reads CASAPGLAGNQPQHF. The CDR3 DNA, read in part, is TGCGCCAGCGCACCGGGACTCGCCGGGAATCAGCCC.

This clone showed up just a few times. CDR3 protein: CAWTRTAYNEQFF. CDR3 DNA (partial): TGTGCCTGGACTAGGACTGCCTACAATGAG. This chain connects TRBV30 to TRBJ2-1, with D tentatively TRBD2 (5 bases). The CDR3 end is not reached by the read, which stops 3 residues before it; the germline J gene fills it in. CDR3 size: 13 residues. Germline V CDR1 and CDR2: GTSNPN, SVGIG (reference sequence). The ends were cut back, 4 bases at V and 2 bases at J, with 9 bases in the middle.

About this clone itself: The sequenced fragment ends 3 residues before the CDR3 boundary, so the rest is inferred from the germline J gene. The V call is TRBV18, the J call TRBJ1-1, with 9 bases matching TRBD1. The CDR3 extends over 15 amino acids. Germline CDR1 and CDR2: KGHSH and LQKENI. The CDR3 spells CASSPGTGNEFVAFF. CDR3 DNA, as far as it was read: TGTGCCAGCTCACCGGGGACAGGGAATGAGTTCGTA.